These 5 T cell receptor beta chains came from one sample sequenced in a study of cytotoxic CD8 clonotypes in ibrutinib-treated CLL. Assay used: immunoSEQ multiplex PCR; TCRdb lists only in-frame clones, some missing. The sample lists roughly 24,000 clones, 78% seen once, with around 8.5% in the top ten. The source material was PBMCs, sampled before ibrutinib treatment. The receptor source for this set is a human donor with chronic lymphocytic leukemia.

The chain uses TRBV19 and TRBJ1-5; D unclear. CDR3 length: 15 amino acids. Trimming stripped 7 bases from V and 7 bases from J, with 20 bases between. The germline V gene has CDR1 LNHDA and CDR2 SQIVND (reference sequence). The CDR3 coding sequence is TGTGCCAGTACCATCGAATTTTCTCCCACCCAGCCCCAGCATTTT. Protein sequence: CASTIEFSPTQPQHF.

The CDR3 DNA reads as TGTGCCAGCAGTGAAGCCAAGGTCGGTGAAGCTTTCTTT. Translation gives CASSEAKVGEAFF. This chain connects TRBV25-1 to TRBJ1-1; D is ambiguous. The CDR3 length is 13 residues. Germline values: CDR1 MGHDK, CDR2 SYGVNS. The V gene lost 2 bases and the J gene lost 7 bases, with 11 bases spanning the gap.

V usage is TRBV7-2 and J usage is TRBJ2-3; the match to TRBD2 covers 9 bases. This CDR3 has 16 amino acids. The junction had 5 bases not matched to a gene; V was cut back by 1 base and J by 3 bases. Germline lookup yields CDR1 SGHTA and CDR2 FQGNSA. DNA for the CDR3: TGTGCCAGCAGCTTAGGTCCGCGGGAGGGTACAGATACGCAGTATTTT. Encoded protein: CASSLGPREGTDTQYF. Drawing the rest from reference TRBV7-2 and TRBJ2-3, the complete variable domain is GAGVSQSPSNKVTEKGKDVELRCDPISGHTALYWYRQSLGQGLEFLIYFQGNSAPDKSGLPSDRFSAERTGGSVSTLTIQRTQQEDSAVYLCASSLGPREGTDTQYFGPGTRLTVL.

The rearrangement links TRBV11-3 to TRBJ2-2; no firm D call. The CDR3 totals 14 residues. V lost 3 bases, J lost 4 bases, and 9 bases lay in between. Germline V gene lookup returns CDR1 SGHNT and CDR2 YENEEA. DNA for the CDR3: TGTGCCAGCAGCTTTATCGGGTCCACCGGGGAGCTGTTTTTT. This gives the protein CASSFIGSTGELFF.

The chain carries TRBV5-4 and TRBJ2-2; the D gene could be TRBD1 or TRBD2 (6 bases each). V was clipped by 4 bases and J by 6 bases, with 19 bases between them. Looked up from germline, CDR1 is SGHNT and CDR2 is YYREEE (reference sequence). This CDR3 spans 16 amino acids. The CDR3 DNA reads TGTGCCAGCAGCCCGGGGGTACAGGGATTGGCCGGGGAGCTGTTTTTT. This sequence encodes CASSPGVQGLAGELFF.